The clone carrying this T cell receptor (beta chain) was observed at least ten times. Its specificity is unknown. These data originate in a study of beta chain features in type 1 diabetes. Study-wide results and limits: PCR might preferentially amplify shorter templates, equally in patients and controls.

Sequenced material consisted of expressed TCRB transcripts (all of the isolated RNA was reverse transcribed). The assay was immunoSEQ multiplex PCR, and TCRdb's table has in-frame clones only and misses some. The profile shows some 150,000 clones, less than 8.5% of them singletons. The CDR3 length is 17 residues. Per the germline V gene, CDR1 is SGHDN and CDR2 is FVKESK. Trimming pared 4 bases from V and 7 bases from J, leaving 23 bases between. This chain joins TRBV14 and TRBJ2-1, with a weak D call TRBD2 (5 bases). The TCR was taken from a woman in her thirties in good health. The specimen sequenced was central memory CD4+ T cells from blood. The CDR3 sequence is CASSRLDGGALGNEQFF. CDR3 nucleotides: TGTGCCAGCAGCCGGTTGGATGGAGGAGCCCTGGGGAATGAGCAGTTCTTC.